A single sample is the source of the 21 T cell receptor beta chains below, sequenced in a study of relationships among human T cell subsets. Semiquantitative ARM-PCR amplified T cell receptor alpha and beta CDR3 regions from mRNA. In ARM-PCR, communal superprimers followed tagged nested gene-specific primers for exponential amplification. TCRdb reprocessed the multiplex PCR reads via MiXCR and lists one record per CDR3 protein. The table has under 5,500 distinct CDR3 sequences, more than 65% seen once. Sequencing was carried out using total T cells sorted from blood. The source of these receptors is a man in his forties in good health.

The chain employs TRBV6-6 and TRBJ2-7; D is unclear. Trimming shortened V by 5 bases and J by 4 bases, and 9 bases separated the two germline ends. The germline gives CDR1 MNHNY, CDR2 SVGAGI (reference sequence). This CDR3 comprises 12 residues. CDR3 residues: CASSVSRYEQYF. CDR3 sequence (DNA): TGTGCCAGCAGTGTATCTCGGTACGAGCAGTACTTC.

The gene calls are TRBV30 and TRBJ1-2; 7 nucleotides align to TRBD1. V was clipped by 2 bases and J by 4 bases; unmatched bases: 10. Looked up from germline, CDR1 is GTSNPN and CDR2 is SVGIG (reference sequence). The CDR3 has 15 residues. The CDR3 is CAWSPAGTDSYGYTF. For the CDR3, the DNA is TGTGCCTGGAGTCCCGCCGGGACAGATTCCTATGGCTACACCTTC.

The chain is built from TRBV21-1 and TRBJ2-6. TRBV21-1 is a known pseudogene. This CDR3 has 14 amino acids. CDR3 in DNA: TGTGCCAGCAGCTCCGTAGCTGGGGCCAACGTCCTGACTTTC. Protein product: CASSSVAGANVLTF.

The V gene is TRBV18, the J gene TRBJ2-1; D is ambiguous. The CDR3 runs 15 residues. Germline V gene lookup returns CDR1 KGHSH and CDR2 LQKENI. Trimming stripped 3 bases from V and 10 bases from J, with 19 bases between. Here the CDR3 DNA reads TGTGCCAGCTCACCGAATCCGGACGGATTCGGCGAGCAGTTCTTC. This gives the protein CASSPNPDGFGEQFF.

The genes are TRBV11-2 and TRBJ2-3; 8 nucleotides line up with TRBD1. The CDR3 consists of 15 residues. J was trimmed by 4 bases and V by 5 bases; bases with no gene match: 8. Germline-derived CDR1 and CDR2 are SGHAT and FQNNGV. Written as DNA, the CDR3 is TGTGCCAGCAGCCCAGGACAGGGAAGGGCAGATACGCAGTATTTT. Protein product: CASSPGQGRADTQYF.

This clonotype was seen a handful of times. J is TRBJ1-1 and V is TRBV18, with D maybe TRBD1 (5 bases). Germline CDR1 reads KGHSH; CDR2 reads LQKENI. The CDR3 sequence is 19 residues long. Trimming removed 5 bases at V and 4 bases at J, with 29 bases between. DNA for the CDR3: TGTGCCAGCTCATCCGGGCTCCGGACACAGGTTTTCCCTTTCACTGAAGCTTTCTTT. It codes for CASSSGLRTQVFPFTEAFF.

The table lists this clonotype with a count of one. The rearrangement uses TRBV14 and TRBJ2-1; the match to TRBD2 covers 15 bases. The CDR3 consists of 16 residues. V was clipped by 4 bases and J by 9 bases; unmatched bases: 7. CDR1 SGHDN and CDR2 FVKESK come from the germline V gene. CDR3 protein: CASSPGLAGGPGEQFF. In DNA, the CDR3 is TGTGCCAGCAGCCCCGGACTAGCGGGAGGGCCAGGTGAGCAGTTCTTC.

The chain employs TRBV29-1 and TRBJ2-7, with D tentatively TRBD1 (5 bases). Germline CDR1 reads SQVTM; CDR2 reads ANQGSEA. With 4 bases removed from V and 4 bases from J, the gap between germline ends came to 11 bases. The CDR3 length is 12 residues. The CDR3 spells CSVAGARYEQYF. CDR3 in DNA: TGCAGCGTTGCTGGGGCGCGATACGAGCAGTACTTC.

The chain joins TRBV6-6 to TRBJ2-3; D remains unclear. The CDR3 is 14 amino acids. V lost 4 bases and J 1 base, leaving 9 bases between the germline ends. Germline assignment: CDR1 MNHNY and CDR2 SVGAGI (reference sequence). CDR3 DNA sequence: TGTGCCAGCAGTTTCCACAGCGGCACAGATACGCAGTATTTT. As protein: CASSFHSGTDTQYF.

In DNA, the CDR3 is TGTGCCAGCAGACACACGGGACAGGGGAACAATGAGCAGTTCTTC. Amino acids: CASRHTGQGNNEQFF. The chain uses TRBV2 and TRBJ2-1, with 10 bases fitting TRBD1. This CDR3 comprises 15 residues. V trimming: 6 bases; J trimming: 5 bases; junction bases outside the gene matches: 7. Germline lookup yields CDR1 SNHLY and CDR2 FYNNEI.

The rearrangement uses TRBV4-1 and TRBJ1-5; weak D call: TRBD1 (6 bases). Trimming left V 1 base short and J 9 bases short, with 16 bases between. This CDR3 spans 15 amino acids. Germline V gene lookup returns CDR1 MGHRA and CDR2 YSYEKL. CDR3 sequence: CASSQVAEGGSPQHF. The CDR3 bases are TGCGCCAGCAGCCAAGTAGCGGAGGGGGGATCGCCCCAGCATTTT.

The V call is TRBV7-9, the J call TRBJ2-5; 11 bases align to TRBD2. CDR1 SEHNR and CDR2 FQNEAQ come from the germline V gene (reference sequence). The CDR3 totals 17 residues. Germline trimming cut 5 bases from V and 4 bases from J; bases unmatched to any gene: 12. CDR3 sequence reads: CASSPAGLAGGPETQYF. CDR3 bases: TGTGCCAGCAGCCCGGCGGGGTTAGCGGGAGGGCCAGAGACCCAGTACTTC.

The V gene is TRBV28, the J gene TRBJ1-1; D not resolved. Trimming pared 5 bases from V and 0 bases from J, leaving 13 bases between. The CDR3 loop spans 15 amino acids. Germline CDR1 reads MDHEN; CDR2 reads SYDVKM. As DNA, the CDR3 is TGTGCCAGCAGTCGATATTTAGACATGAACACTGAAGCTTTCTTT. Translating gives CASSRYLDMNTEAFF. The entire variable domain, with the rest obtained from reference TRBV28 and TRBJ1-1, is as follows: DVKVTQSSRYLVKRTGEKVFLECVQDMDHENMFWYRQDPGLGLRLIYFSYDVKMKEKGDIPEGYSVSREKKERFSLILESASTNQTSMYLCASSRYLDMNTEAFFGQGTRLTVV.

The J gene is TRBJ2-5, the V gene TRBV12-3 or TRBV12-4; a possible D gene is TRBD2 (5 bases). The CDR3 has 13 amino acids. Trimming cost V 6 bases and J 4 bases, with 12 bases left between them. The CDR3 region is CASSSTEGETQYF. In DNA, the CDR3 is TGTGCCAGCAGCTCAACCGAGGGAGAGACCCAGTACTTC.

This clonotype was seen just once. This CDR3 reads CASSSGGQGNQPQHF. The CDR3 nucleotides read TGTGCCAGCAGCTCTGGGGGGCAGGGGAATCAGCCCCAGCATTTT. This sequence joins TRBV7-9 and TRBJ1-5, with TRBD1 as a possible D gene (6 bases). V was trimmed by 4 bases and J by 4 bases, leaving 14 bases between them. Germline assignment: CDR1 SEHNR and CDR2 FQNEAQ (reference sequence). The CDR3 has 15 residues.

The chain recombines TRBV29-1 with TRBJ2-7; perhaps TRBD1 as D (6 bases). The V gene's germline CDR1 is SQVTM and CDR2 ANQGSEA. Trimming took off 7 bases at V and 2 bases at J, with 18 bases between the two ends. The length of the CDR3 is 14 residues. The CDR3 DNA reads TGCAGCGCACTGCCTTCCGGGACACCCTACGAGCAGTACTTC. Translating it yields CSALPSGTPYEQYF.

This chain uses TRBV20-1 with TRBJ2-5; D is unresolved. The length of the CDR3 is 12 residues. Germline V gene data show CDR1 as DFQATT and CDR2 as SNEGSKA (reference sequence). Trimming took off 5 bases at V and 1 base at J, with 8 bases between the two ends. Written as DNA, the CDR3 is TGCAGTGCTGGTAGGGCCCAAGAGACCCAGTACTTC. Translating it yields CSAGRAQETQYF.

This chain connects TRBV10-2 to TRBJ1-2; D gene unclear. The CDR3 is made up of 14 amino acids. Germline CDR1 is WSHSY and CDR2 is SAAADI. V gave up 0 bases and J gave up 6 bases, with 11 bases separating them. The CDR3 loop reads CASSESGDSNGYTF. The CDR3 DNA reads as TGCGCCAGCAGTGAGTCTGGGGATTCTAATGGCTACACCTTC.

This clonotype was counted between two and nine times. The J gene is TRBJ1-1, the V gene TRBV12-3 or TRBV12-4; D call uncertain. The V end lost 0 bases, the J end lost 5 bases, and 7 bases lay between the germline ends. CDR3 size: 13 residues. CDR3 coding DNA: TGTGCCAGCAGTTTAGCGCGATATACTGAAGCTTTCTTT. Protein sequence: CASSLARYTEAFF.

The chain links TRBV6-1 to TRBJ2-1; D perhaps matches TRBD1 (6 bases). The V and J ends lost 8 bases and 0 bases respectively, with 14 bases between them. The CDR3 covers 15 residues. From germline, CDR1 is MNHNS and CDR2 SASEGT. CDR3 in amino acids: CASCDRSGSYNEQFF. The CDR3 DNA sequence: TGTGCCAGCTGCGACAGGTCTGGCTCCTACAATGAGCAGTTCTTC.

The rearrangement uses TRBV28 and TRBJ2-3; D is unresolved. Trimming cost V 5 bases and J 1 base, with 10 bases left between them. Germline values: CDR1 MDHEN, CDR2 SYDVKM. CDR3 size: 14 residues. The CDR3 loop reads CASSEPGRTDTQYF. The CDR3 DNA is TGTGCCAGCAGTGAACCAGGTCGCACAGATACGCAGTATTTT.